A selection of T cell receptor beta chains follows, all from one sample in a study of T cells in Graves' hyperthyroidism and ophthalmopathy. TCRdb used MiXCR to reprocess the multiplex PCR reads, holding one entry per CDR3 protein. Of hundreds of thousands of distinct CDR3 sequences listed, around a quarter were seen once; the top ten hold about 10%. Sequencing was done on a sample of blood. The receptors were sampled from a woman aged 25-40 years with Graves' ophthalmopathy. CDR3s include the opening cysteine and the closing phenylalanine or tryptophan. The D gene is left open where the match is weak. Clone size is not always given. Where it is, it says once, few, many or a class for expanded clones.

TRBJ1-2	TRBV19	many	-	TGTGCCAGTAGTGTGACCCTGCCGGCGGGCTATGGCTACACCTTC	CASSVTLPAGYGYTF
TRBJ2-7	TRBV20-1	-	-	TGCAGTGCCATAGAACGCTACGAGCAGTACTTC	CSAIERYEQYF
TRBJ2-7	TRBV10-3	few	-	TGTGCCATCAGTGAGAGGGACACCACCTACGAGCAGTACTTC	CAISERDTTYEQYF
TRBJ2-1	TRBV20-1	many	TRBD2	TGCAGTGCTAGAGTGCACGGACTAGGTCGAAATGAGCAGTTCTTC	CSARVHGLGRNEQFF
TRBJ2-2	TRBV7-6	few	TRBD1	TGTGCCAGCAGCTTAGTACCACCCTCCGGGACAGGGGGCACCGGGGAGCTGTTTTTT	CASSLVPPSGTGGTGELFF
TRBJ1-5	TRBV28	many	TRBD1	TGTGCCAGCACCTTACAGGGGCAGCCCCAGCATTTT	CASTLQGQPQHF
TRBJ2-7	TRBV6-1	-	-	TGTGCCAGCAGGACACGCATCTCCTACGAGCAGTACTTC	CASRTRISYEQYF
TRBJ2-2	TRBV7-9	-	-	TGTGCCAGCAGGGACACCCCGAACACCGGGGAGCTGTTTTTT	CASRDTPNTGELFF
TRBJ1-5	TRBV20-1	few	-	TGCAGTGCTAGAGAGGTCCTGGGGGGCCAGCCCCAGCATTTT	CSAREVLGGQPQHF
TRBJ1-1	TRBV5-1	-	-	TGCGCCAGCTCTGTACGGGGTGGGGGCACTGAAGCTTTCTTT	CASSVRGGGTEAFF
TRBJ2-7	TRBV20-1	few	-	TGCAGTGCTAGAGATGCCGGGACTGATACCTACGAGCAGTACTTC	CSARDAGTDTYEQYF
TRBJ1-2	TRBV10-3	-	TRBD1	TGTGCCATCAGTCAGGGGGGGATCTATGGCTACACCTTC	CAISQGGIYGYTF
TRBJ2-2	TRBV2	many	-	TGTGCCAGCACGTACAGTACGAACACCGGGGAGCTGTTTTTT	CASTYSTNTGELFF
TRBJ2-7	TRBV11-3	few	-	TGTGCCAGCAGAAGGGCAGATTCCTACGAGCAGTACTTC	CASRRADSYEQYF
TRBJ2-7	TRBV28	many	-	TGTGCCAGCAGTTTGACAGACGGTCCCTACGAGCAGTACTTC	CASSLTDGPYEQYF
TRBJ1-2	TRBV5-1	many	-	TGCGCCAGCAGCATTGGAGGAGGCAGGACTAACTATGGCTACACCTTC	CASSIGGGRTNYGYTF
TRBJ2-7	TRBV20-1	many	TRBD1	TGCAGTGCTAGAGAGAGACAGGGGGCGAGGGAGCAGTACTTC	CSARERQGAREQYF
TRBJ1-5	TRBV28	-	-	TGTGCCAGCAGTTCGTATTTTCACCTTGATCAGCCCCAGCATTTT	CASSSYFHLDQPQHF